These 32 T cell receptor beta chains were all obtained from the same sample, sequenced in a study of spatial heterogeneity in lung cancer. TCRdb fed the 5' RACE reads into MiXCR, producing one record per CDR3 protein. The sample comprises roughly 26,000 distinct CDR3 sequences, roughly 5.5% of which are singletons, and 22% rests with the top ten. The time point is: blood at routine non-recurrence follow-up after resection. The input material, whole RNA from tumor, nontumor lung or frozen PBMC, was sequenced unsorted. Sample: PBMCs, taken at follow-up. The source is a male donor with early-stage non-small cell lung cancer.

This clonotype was found many times. The chain joins TRBV6-2 or TRBV6-3 to TRBJ2-3; tentatively, D is TRBD2 (6 bases). The CDR3 consists of 13 residues. Germline CDR1 is MNHEY and CDR2 is SVGEGT. V gave up 8 bases and J gave up 2 bases, with 11 bases separating them. The DNA for the CDR3 is TGTGCCAGCGGAGGGGCCATCACAGATACGCAGTATTTT. Protein sequence: CASGGAITDTQYF.

Here the CDR3 DNA reads TGTGCCAGCAGTTATGGGACCAGAGCCTACGAGCAGTACTTC. Protein: CASSYGTRAYEQYF. V is TRBV6-2 or TRBV6-3 and J is TRBJ2-7; D may be TRBD1 or TRBD2 (5 bases each). Per the germline V gene, CDR1 is MNHEY and CDR2 is SVGEGT. The CDR3 is 14 residues long. V was clipped by 3 bases and J by 2 bases, with 11 bases between them.

This clonotype was counted at least ten times. The V gene is TRBV10-3, the J gene TRBJ1-1; no clear D gene. Germline-derived CDR1 and CDR2 are ENHRY and SYGVKD. The CDR3 runs 15 residues. Trimming pared 0 bases from V and 0 bases from J, leaving 8 bases between. The CDR3 loop reads CAISESINLNTEAFF. The CDR3, as DNA: TGTGCCATCAGTGAGTCGATTAACCTGAACACTGAAGCTTTCTTT.

The sample holds many counts of this clonotype. The genes are TRBV2 and TRBJ1-4, with D maybe TRBD1 (5 bases). This CDR3 has 15 amino acids. Per the germline V gene, CDR1 is SNHLY and CDR2 is FYNNEI. V was cut by 7 bases and J by 7 bases, with 19 bases left in between. The CDR3 loop is CASTWLSGTAEKLFF. The CDR3 DNA reads as TGTGCCAGCACCTGGCTTTCCGGGACCGCTGAAAAACTGTTTTTT.

The chain carries TRBV5-1 and TRBJ2-3; 8 bases map to TRBD1. Losses at the gene ends were 5 bases for V and 3 bases for J; bases not matched to a gene: 5. This CDR3 is 14 amino acids long. Germline V lookup: CDR1 SGHRS, CDR2 YFSETQ. The DNA for the CDR3 is TGCGCCAGCAGACGACAGGGGAAAACAGATACGCAGTATTTT. It yields the protein CASRRQGKTDTQYF. Full variable domain (missing parts from reference TRBV5-1 and TRBJ2-3): KAGVTQTPRYLIKTRGQQVTLSCSPISGHRSVSWYQQTPGQGLQFLFEYFSETQRNKGNFPGRFSGRQFSNSRSEMNVSTLELGDSALYLCASRRQGKTDTQYFGPGTRLTVL.

This clonotype was detected ten times or more. This chain connects TRBV2 to TRBJ2-3; perhaps TRBD2 as D (5 bases). Germline assignment: CDR1 SNHLY and CDR2 FYNNEI. V shed 8 bases and J shed 2 bases, with 17 bases lying between them. CDR3 size: 15 residues. DNA for the CDR3: TGTGCCAGCCGAAACCAGGACTTTCACACAGATACGCAGTATTTT. It specifies CASRNQDFHTDTQYF.

This clonotype was detected ten times or more. This chain links TRBV5-5 with TRBJ2-7, with D hard to call. The V end lost 0 bases, the J end lost 7 bases, and 14 bases lay between the germline ends. The germline V gene encodes CDR1 SGHKS and CDR2 YYEKEE (reference sequence). This CDR3 is built from 14 residues. The CDR3, as DNA: TGTGCCAGCAGCTTGGGACCGAGCCTAGAAGAGCAGTACTTC. Encoded protein: CASSLGPSLEEQYF.

This rearrangement joins TRBV5-6 to TRBJ2-5; the D is unclear. The germline CDR1 and CDR2 sequences are SGHDT and YYEEEE. Trimming removed 0 bases from V and 2 bases from J, with 11 bases in between. The CDR3 runs 15 residues. The CDR3 sequence is CASSLGFGAQETQYF. CDR3 bases: TGTGCCAGCAGCTTGGGATTCGGAGCTCAAGAGACCCAGTACTTC.

There are many counts of this clonotype. This chain joins TRBV5-5 and TRBJ1-6, with TRBD1 identical over 7 bases. Unmatched junction bases numbered 14, after V lost 4 bases and J lost 13 bases. Germline CDR1 is SGHKS and CDR2 is YYEKEE (reference sequence). This CDR3 spans 15 amino acids. The CDR3 DNA is TGTGCCAGCAGCGGTGGACAGGCCGTCGGGGCTCCCCTCCACTTT. The encoded protein is CASSGGQAVGAPLHF.

This clonotype was seen at least ten times. The rearrangement joins TRBV2 to TRBJ2-3; 14 bases line up with TRBD2. Germline loops: CDR1 SNHLY, CDR2 FYNNEI. The CDR3 contains 13 residues. Trimming removed 6 bases from V and 10 bases from J; junction bases left unmatched: 3. The CDR3, as DNA: TGTGCCAGCAGAGGGACTAGCGGGAGTCCGCAGTATTTT. The encoded protein is CASRGTSGSPQYF.

This clonotype was found many times. The chain couples TRBV5-4 to TRBJ1-4, with D possibly TRBD1 on 5 matching bases. The germline V and J ends were trimmed by 0 bases and 7 bases, with 10 bases remaining between them. The CDR3 is made up of 14 amino acids. The germline V gene has CDR1 SGHNT and CDR2 YYREEE (reference sequence). The CDR3 region is CASSLGGDGEKLFF. Written as DNA, the CDR3 is TGTGCCAGCAGCTTGGGGGGGGATGGTGAAAAACTGTTTTTT.

The rearrangement links TRBV20-1 to TRBJ2-3; 8 nucleotides line up with TRBD2. The CDR3 spans 17 residues. CDR1 and CDR2 from the germline V gene are DFQATT and SNEGSKA (reference sequence). The junction had 18 bases not matched to a gene; V was cut back by 6 bases and J by 4 bases. CDR3 residues: CSAPLETAGDIPDTQYF. The CDR3 bases are TGCAGTGCCCCCCTTGAGACAGCGGGAGATATTCCAGATACGCAGTATTTT.

To note about this clonotype: A much larger clone differs from this one at a single base, so this may be a read error. The DNA of the CDR3 is TGTGCCACCAGACGAGGACAGAGGAACACTGAAGCTTTCTTT. Residues: CATRRGQRNTEAFF. The rearrangement links TRBV12-3 or TRBV12-4 to TRBJ1-1, with D tentatively TRBD1 (6 bases). CDR3 length equals 14 residues. V was clipped by 10 bases and J by 1 base, with 16 bases between them.

This clonotype showed up many times. The genes are TRBV29-1 and TRBJ1-1, with TRBD1 as a possible D gene (6 bases). Trimming stripped 7 bases from V and 4 bases from J, with 19 bases between. CDR1 SQVTM and CDR2 ANQGSEA come from the germline V gene. This CDR3 comprises 14 residues. CDR3 sequence (DNA): TGCAGCGCAGGGGACCTCGGGCGGGGCACTGAAGCTTTCTTT. Its protein product is CSAGDLGRGTEAFF.

This clonotype was picked up a small number of times. The chain links TRBV4-3 to TRBJ1-4; D unclear. The CDR3 is made up of 13 amino acids. Germline-derived CDR1 and CDR2 are LGHNA and YSLEER. V was shortened by 1 base and J by 8 bases, with 8 bases between the two germline ends. The CDR3 DNA is TGCGCCAGCAGCCAAGGGATCGGAGAAAAACTGTTTTTT. This translates into CASSQGIGEKLFF.

This clonotype was seen at least ten times. The CDR3 loop reads CASSLAGRGIRAEAFF. CDR3 nucleotide sequence: TGTGCCAGCAGCTTAGCTGGCAGGGGTATAAGGGCTGAAGCTTTCTTT. The chain uses TRBV7-9 and TRBJ1-1; tentatively, D is TRBD1 (6 bases). Germline V gene sequence: CDR1 SEHNR, CDR2 FQNEAQ (reference sequence). The CDR3 is 16 amino acids. Trimming removed 0 bases from V and 6 bases from J, with 17 bases in between.

This clonotype was detected many times. The rearrangement joins TRBV12-3 or TRBV12-4 to TRBJ1-3, with a tentative D call TRBD1 (6 bases). Trimming took 6 bases from V and 4 from J, leaving 16 bases between them. The CDR3 contains 15 residues. CDR3 nucleotides: TGTGCCAGCAGACAACCCCAGGGGTACGGAAACACCATATATTTT. This gives the protein CASRQPQGYGNTIYF.

The rearrangement joins TRBV7-6 to TRBJ2-1, with D maybe TRBD2 (5 bases). Germline V gene data show CDR1 as SGHVS and CDR2 as FNYEAQ. V lost 4 bases, J lost 10 bases, and 14 bases lay in between. This CDR3 has 13 residues. CDR3 sequence (DNA): TGTGCCAGCAGCTCTTACGCGGGCCCCGAGCAGTTCTTC. It translates to CASSSYAGPEQFF.

This chain connects TRBV20-1 to TRBJ2-1, with TRBD1 matching over 7 bases. This CDR3 spans 11 amino acids. Germline V gene data show CDR1 as DFQATT and CDR2 as SNEGSKA (reference sequence). Unmatched junction bases numbered 2, after V lost 3 bases and J lost 9 bases. Here the CDR3 DNA reads TGCAGTGCTAGTTCAGGGGGTGAGCAGTTCTTC. This gives the protein CSASSGGEQFF.

This clonotype was recorded many times. V usage is TRBV5-6 and J usage is TRBJ1-5; 12 bases match TRBD1. The CDR3 extends over 16 amino acids. V gave up 3 bases and J gave up 7 bases; unmatched junction bases: 8. Germline V gene sequence: CDR1 SGHDT, CDR2 YYEEEE. The CDR3 coding sequence is TGTGCCAGCAGCTATAGGGACAGGGGGCGCGGGCAGCCCCAGCATTTT. Its protein is CASSYRDRGRGQPQHF.

By frequency in the sample, this clonotype is hyperexpanded (1% or more). This sequence joins TRBV12-3 or TRBV12-4 and TRBJ1-5, with a tentative D call TRBD1 (5 bases). Between the trimmed V and J ends, which lost 3 bases and 8 bases, there was a span of 11 bases. This CDR3 spans 13 amino acids. CDR3 in amino acids: CASSLLGVEPQHF. The CDR3 nucleotides are TGTGCCAGCAGTTTGTTAGGGGTTGAGCCCCAGCATTTT.

The J gene is TRBJ2-3, the V gene TRBV7-1; 14 nucleotides match TRBD2. TRBV7-1 has ORF status, its function being uncertain. V shed 5 bases and J 5 bases; nucleotides not matched to a gene: 3. The length of the CDR3 is 15 residues. The CDR3 reads CASSATSGRVDTQYF. In DNA, the CDR3 is TGTGCCAGCAGCGCGACTAGCGGGAGGGTAGATACGCAGTATTTT.

This clonotype was observed many times. This chain joins TRBV18 and TRBJ1-4; maybe TRBD1 (5 bases). The CDR3 spans 15 residues. Germline CDR1 and CDR2: KGHSH and LQKENI. Trimming shortened V by 3 bases and J by 5 bases, and 13 bases separated the two germline ends. The CDR3, as DNA: TGTGCCAGCTCACCGACGACAGAAGGGAATGAAAAACTGTTTTTT. Translated, it gives CASSPTTEGNEKLFF. Full variable domain (outside the CDR3, taken from reference TRBV18 and TRBJ1-4): NAGVMQNPRHLVRRRGQEARLRCSPMKGHSHVYWYRQLPEEGLKFMVYLQKENIIDESGMPKERFSAEFPKEGPSILRIQQVVRGDSAAYFCASSPTTEGNEKLFFGSGTQLSVL.

This clonotype has only a few counts. The genes are TRBV2 and TRBJ2-7; TRBD1 might be the D (5 bases). Germline V CDR1 and CDR2: SNHLY, FYNNEI. V lost 6 bases to trimming and J lost 1 base, with 10 bases between them. This CDR3 spans 13 amino acids. CDR3 sequence reads: CASSATDSYEQYV. CDR3 bases: TGTGCCAGCAGCGCGACAGATTCCTACGAGCAGTACGTC.

There are many counts of this clonotype. This sequence joins TRBV12-3 or TRBV12-4 and TRBJ2-3; 9 bases match TRBD2. The CDR3 has 17 amino acids. Trimming at V came to 0 bases and at J to 4 bases, leaving 8 bases not matched to a gene. For the CDR3, the DNA is TGTGCCAGCAGTTTAGCGTCATCAGCGGGGGGCGCAGATACGCAGTATTTT. Protein: CASSLASSAGGADTQYF.

The table lists this clonotype with many counts. The chain is built from TRBV27 and TRBJ2-7; 7 bases line up with TRBD1. J lost 0 bases, V lost 5 bases, and 10 bases had no gene match. CDR1 MNHEY and CDR2 SMNVEV come from the germline V gene (reference sequence). The CDR3 runs to 16 residues. CDR3 sequence (DNA): TGTGCCAGCAGTGTGACACAGGGGCGAAGCTCCTACGAGCAGTACTTC. This sequence encodes CASSVTQGRSSYEQYF.

V gene TRBV4-1 combines with J gene TRBJ2-3, with 12 bases identical to TRBD2. Trimming at V came to 2 bases and at J to 4 bases, leaving 7 bases not matched to a gene. This CDR3 comprises 17 residues. Germline CDR1 MGHRA, CDR2 YSYEKL. CDR3 sequence (DNA): TGCGCCAGCAGCCAAAGGGGTACTAGCGGGAGGTCAGATACGCAGTATTTT. This encodes CASSQRGTSGRSDTQYF.

This clonotype was counted ten times or more. The CDR3 DNA sequence: TGTGCCAGCAGCTTAAGTGGATTCAGCACTGAAGCTTTCTTT. It encodes CASSLSGFSTEAFF. V and J are TRBV7-2 and TRBJ1-1; no definite D call. The CDR3 sequence is 14 residues long. V was trimmed by 2 bases and J by 4 bases, leaving 11 bases between them. CDR1 SGHTA and CDR2 FQGNSA come from the germline V gene. The whole variable domain, filled in from reference TRBV7-2 and TRBJ1-1, reads GAGVSQSPSNKVTEKGKDVELRCDPISGHTALYWYRQSLGQGLEFLIYFQGNSAPDKSGLPSDRFSAERTGGSVSTLTIQRTQQEDSAVYLCASSLSGFSTEAFFGQGTRLTVV.

This clonotype came up many times. An end of the junction does not agree with germline; a read error may underlie this. V is TRBV7-7 and J is TRBJ2-5; possibly TRBD2 for D (6 bases). There are 14 residues in the CDR3. CDR1 and CDR2 (germline): SSHAT, FNYEAQ (reference sequence). The CDR3 region is CASSLDGGGETQYF. CDR3 coding DNA: TGTGCTAGCAGCTTAGATGGCGGAGGGGAGACCCAGTACTTC.

This clonotype has at least ten counts. The rearrangement links TRBV27 to TRBJ2-7, with TRBD2 matching 10 bases. The germline V gene encodes CDR1 MNHEY and CDR2 SMNVEV (reference sequence). With V trimmed by 6 bases and J by 3 bases, 5 bases remained unmatched. CDR3 length: 14 amino acids. The CDR3 sequence is CASSETSGFYEQYV. CDR3 DNA sequence: TGTGCCAGCAGCGAGACTAGCGGGTTCTACGAGCAGTACGTC.

This clonotype was counted ten times or more. The rearrangement joins TRBV24-1 to TRBJ2-1; 10 bases are a match to TRBD2. Germline V gene lookup returns CDR1 KGHDR and CDR2 SFDVKD. The V segment lost 7 bases and the J segment 1 base; nucleotides outside the gene matches: 6. The CDR3 sequence is 16 residues long. Here the CDR3 reads CATRRGTSDSYNEQFF. In nucleotides, the CDR3 is TGTGCCACCAGGCGCGGGACTAGCGATTCCTACAATGAGCAGTTCTTC.

This chain uses TRBV6-1 with TRBJ1-6; weak D call: TRBD1 (5 bases). Trimming shortened V by 8 bases and J by 2 bases, and 16 bases separated the two germline ends. This CDR3 is 16 amino acids long. From germline, CDR1 is MNHNS and CDR2 SASEGT. The CDR3 nucleotides read TGTGCCAGCTTCCCCCGGGACGGAACCTATAATTCACCCCTCCACTTT. This sequence encodes CASFPRDGTYNSPLHF.